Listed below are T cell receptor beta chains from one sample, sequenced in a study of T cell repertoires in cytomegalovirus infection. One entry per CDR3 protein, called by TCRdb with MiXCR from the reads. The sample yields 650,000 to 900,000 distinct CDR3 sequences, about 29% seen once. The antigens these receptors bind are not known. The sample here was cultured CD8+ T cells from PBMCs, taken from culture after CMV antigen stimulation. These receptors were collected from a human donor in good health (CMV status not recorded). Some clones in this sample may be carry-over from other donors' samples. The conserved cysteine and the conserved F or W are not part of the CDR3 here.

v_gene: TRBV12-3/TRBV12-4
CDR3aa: ASSFLPTGATNEKLF

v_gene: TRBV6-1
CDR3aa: ASSEFLAGVYEQY

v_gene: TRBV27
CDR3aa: ASSFLGQSYEQY

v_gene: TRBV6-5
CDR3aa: ASSYSGTSGEQF

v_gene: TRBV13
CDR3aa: ASSPRRTSSYNEQF

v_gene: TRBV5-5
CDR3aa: ASSGSGTGDNGYGYT

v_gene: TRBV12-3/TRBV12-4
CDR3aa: ASSLGGPTDTQY

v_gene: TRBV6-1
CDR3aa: ASTSKRWETQY

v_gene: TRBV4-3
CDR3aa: ASSQDWTQETQY

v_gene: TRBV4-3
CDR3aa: ASSPASGRVDTQY

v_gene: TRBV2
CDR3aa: ASSGRLLNTEAF

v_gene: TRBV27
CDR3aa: ASTEGETQY